This T cell receptor beta chain was captured in a study of response to subunit inactivated influenza vaccine. The study, taken as a whole, reports: The study's authors posited that every seasonal influenza vaccination enlists few new T cells.

MiXCR, applied by TCRdb to the RT-PCR reads, yields one record per CDR3 protein. The sample yields about 700,000 distinct CDR3 sequences, around 14% seen once. V lost 8 bases and J lost 0, with 11 bases in between. The CDR3 spans 13 residues. This clonotype was seen a handful of times. What it recognizes is unknown. The genes are TRBV12-3 or TRBV12-4 and TRBJ2-7; tentative D call: TRBD1 (6 bases). The input for sequencing was PBMCs from blood, taken 14 days before vaccination. The TCR sequence derives from a man over 45 who received an inactivated influenza vaccine. CDR3 sequence: CASGWTDSYEQYF. As DNA, the CDR3 is TGTGCCAGCGGCTGGACAGACTCCTACGAGCAGTACTTC.